This T cell receptor beta chain was retrieved from a study of T cells in Graves' hyperthyroidism and ophthalmopathy. About the research overall: Blood was drawn when the patient was first diagnosed and still untreated.

Amplified TCR beta CDR3 regions derived from RNA transcripts. Primed by the HTBI set, a first-round RT-PCR was run on the TCR CDR3. TCRdb ran MiXCR on the multiplex PCR reads and lists one entry per CDR3 protein. The sample consists of about 580,000 distinct CDR3 sequences, approximately 13% of them appearing once. Germline CDR1 and CDR2: MNHEY and SMNVEV (reference sequence). CDR3 length: 18 residues. J was trimmed by 3 bases and V by 2 bases; bases with no gene match: 11. Recently diagnosed hyperthyroidism of less than 2 months' duration affected patients aged 18 to 65. This clonotype appeared many times.

The genes are TRBV27 and TRBJ2-1; 9 nucleotides match TRBD2. This sequence was found in a woman in her 30s with Graves' hyperthyroidism that later progressed to Graves' ophthalmopathy. The sample was blood. CDR3 nucleotide sequence: TGTGCCAGCAGTTTAGCCCGGACTAGCGTAGAGGGCTACAATGAGCAGTTCTTC. Translating gives CASSLARTSVEGYNEQFF.